This T cell receptor beta chain was captured in a study of CD8+ T cells in alopecia areata. This clone was counted between two and nine times. The antigen is undetermined. Lesional scalp punch biopsies and peripheral blood were collected from alopecia areata patients. Sequencing templates came from extracted RNA that was reverse transcribed into cDNA. Here immunoSEQ multiplex PCR was the method, and the copy in TCRdb shows in-frame clones only, minus some. The sample carries fewer than 70,000 clones, 40% to 50% recorded once. This CDR3 contains 17 residues. Germline V CDR1 and CDR2: SNHLY, FYNNEI. Trimming removed 3 bases at V and 0 bases at J, with 18 bases between. Overall study results and limits: TCR sharing was clearer in mice than between patients, perhaps partly owing to patient HLA diversity. Clonality exceeded that of normal scalp in lesional scalp, most notably in alopecia totalis/universalis. Scalp data also include sequences from resident alphabeta T cells of normal skin.

The sample taken for sequencing was NKG2D-low CD8+ T cells sorted from blood. The TCR comes from a human donor with alopecia areata. This chain uses TRBV2 with TRBJ2-7, with a possible D match to TRBD1 (6 bases). The chain's CDR3 is CASSDFGTGLSSYEQYF. CDR3 sequence (DNA): TGTGCCAGCAGTGATTTTGGAACAGGGCTTAGCTCCTACGAGCAGTACTTC.